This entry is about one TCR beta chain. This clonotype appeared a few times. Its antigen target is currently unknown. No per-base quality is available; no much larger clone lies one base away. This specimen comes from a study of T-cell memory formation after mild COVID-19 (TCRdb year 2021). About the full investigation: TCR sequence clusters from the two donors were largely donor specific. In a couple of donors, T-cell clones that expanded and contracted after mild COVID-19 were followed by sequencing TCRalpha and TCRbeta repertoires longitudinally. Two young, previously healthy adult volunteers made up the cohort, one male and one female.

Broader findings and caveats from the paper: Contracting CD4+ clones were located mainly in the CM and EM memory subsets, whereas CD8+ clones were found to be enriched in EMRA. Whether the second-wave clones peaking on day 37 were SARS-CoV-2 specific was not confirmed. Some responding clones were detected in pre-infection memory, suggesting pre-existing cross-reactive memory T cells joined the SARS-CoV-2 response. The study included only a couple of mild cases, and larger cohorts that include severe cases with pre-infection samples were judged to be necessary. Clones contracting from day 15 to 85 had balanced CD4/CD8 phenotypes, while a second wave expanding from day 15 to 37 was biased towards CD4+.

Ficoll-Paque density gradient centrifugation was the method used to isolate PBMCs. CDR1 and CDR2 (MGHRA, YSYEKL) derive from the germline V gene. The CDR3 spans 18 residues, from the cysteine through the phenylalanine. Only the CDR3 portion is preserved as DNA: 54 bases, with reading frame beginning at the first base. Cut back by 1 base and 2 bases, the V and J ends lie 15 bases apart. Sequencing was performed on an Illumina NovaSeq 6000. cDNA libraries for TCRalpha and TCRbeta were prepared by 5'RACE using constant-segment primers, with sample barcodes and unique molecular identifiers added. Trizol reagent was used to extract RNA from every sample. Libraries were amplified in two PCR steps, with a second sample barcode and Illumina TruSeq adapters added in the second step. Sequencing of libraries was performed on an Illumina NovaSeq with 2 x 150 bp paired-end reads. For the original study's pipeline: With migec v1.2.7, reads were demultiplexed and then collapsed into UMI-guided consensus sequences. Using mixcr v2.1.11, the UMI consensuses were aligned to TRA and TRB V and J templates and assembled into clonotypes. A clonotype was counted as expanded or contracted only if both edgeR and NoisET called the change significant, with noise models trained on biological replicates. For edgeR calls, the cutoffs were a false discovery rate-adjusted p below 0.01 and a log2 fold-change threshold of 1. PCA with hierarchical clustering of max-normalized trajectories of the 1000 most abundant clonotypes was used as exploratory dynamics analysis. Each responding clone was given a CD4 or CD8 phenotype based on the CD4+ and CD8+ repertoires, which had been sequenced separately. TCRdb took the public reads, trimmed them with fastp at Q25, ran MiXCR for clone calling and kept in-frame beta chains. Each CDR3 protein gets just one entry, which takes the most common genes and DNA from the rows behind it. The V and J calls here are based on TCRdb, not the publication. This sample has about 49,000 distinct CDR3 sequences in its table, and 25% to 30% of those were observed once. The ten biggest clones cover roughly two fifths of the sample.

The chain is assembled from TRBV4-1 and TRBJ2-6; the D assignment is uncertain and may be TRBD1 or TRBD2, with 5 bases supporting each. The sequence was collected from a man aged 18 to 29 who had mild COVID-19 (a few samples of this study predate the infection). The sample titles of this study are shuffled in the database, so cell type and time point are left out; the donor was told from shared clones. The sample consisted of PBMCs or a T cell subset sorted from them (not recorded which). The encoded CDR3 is CASSQAMRDLPGANVLTF. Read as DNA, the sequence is TGCGCCAGCAGCCAAGCGATGAGGGACCTCCCTGGGGCCAACGTCCTGACTTTC.